This T cell receptor (beta chain) was observed in a study of post-analysis software for immune sequencing data. The study's findings and limits: TRBV segments more frequent in patients than in controls numbered roughly 5 and included TRBV5-6, TRBV5-1 and TRBV20-1. Relative to controls, patients with multiple sclerosis showed significantly lower normalized Chao1 diversity.

Germline V gene sequence: CDR1 MNHEY, CDR2 SVGAGI. V lost 0 bases and J 4 bases, leaving 12 bases between the germline ends. The CDR3 consists of 15 residues. Unique molecular identifiers were present in the TCR beta cDNA libraries. TCRdb independently ran MiXCR on the PCR reads; one entry per CDR3 protein. The sample carries more than 500,000 distinct CDR3 sequences, less than 40% recorded once. This clonotype was found a few times. Its antigen is as yet unknown. The V call is TRBV6-5, the J call TRBJ1-1, with a possible D match to TRBD1 (6 bases). This TCR came from a girl under 18 with multiple sclerosis. Source material: blood. Here the CDR3 reads CASSYSTEGGTEAFF. In DNA, the CDR3 is TGTGCCAGCAGTTACTCGACAGAAGGGGGCACTGAAGCTTTCTTT.